This is a list of T cell receptor beta chains from one sample in a study of T cells in Graves' hyperthyroidism and ophthalmopathy. TCRdb used MiXCR to reprocess the multiplex PCR reads, holding one entry per CDR3 protein. Altogether about 590,000 distinct CDR3 sequences are present, about a sixth being singletons, with the ten largest covering around 7.8%. Sequencing was carried out using blood. These receptors all stem from a woman aged 30 to 39 with Graves' hyperthyroidism. Both conserved end residues are part of each CDR3. A D gene is named only where the DNA matches it firmly. Size values are once, few and many counts, or a class for expanded clones, and some rows have none.

d_gene	v_gene	j_gene	abundance	CDR3nt	CDR3aa
NA	TRBV7-2	TRBJ2-1	many	TGTGCCAGCAGCTTAGCAGAGGCTAATGAGCAGTTCTTC	CASSLAEANEQFF
NA	TRBV15	TRBJ2-2	many	TGTGCCACCAGCAGACCGACCGGAAACACCGGGGAGCTGTTTTTT	CATSRPTGNTGELFF
TRBD1	TRBV12-3/TRBV12-4	TRBJ2-1	many	TGTGCCAGCAGTCCTCCGGACAGGGACCCCTACAATGAGCAGTTCTTC	CASSPPDRDPYNEQFF
NA	TRBV5-1	TRBJ1-1	few	TGCGCCAGCAGCAGATACAGGGACACGAACACTGAAGCTTTCTTT	CASSRYRDTNTEAFF
NA	TRBV12-3/TRBV12-4	TRBJ2-1	few	TGTGCCAGCAGTAGGAGGGGGGGTGCCTGGAATGAGCAGTTCTTC	CASSRRGGAWNEQFF
TRBD2	TRBV19	TRBJ2-3	once	TGTGCCAGTAGTATCTCCGGGAGGACGCAGTATTTT	CASSISGRTQYF
TRBD2	TRBV15	TRBJ2-2	many	TGTGCCACCAGCATCCGGACTAGCGGGACTCCGAACACCGGGGAGCTGTTTTTT	CATSIRTSGTPNTGELFF
TRBD2	TRBV7-9	TRBJ2-3	many	TGTGCCAGCAGCTCCGGACTAGCGGGAATCACAGATACGCAGTATTTT	CASSSGLAGITDTQYF
TRBD2	TRBV7-9	TRBJ2-1	many	TGTGCCAGCAGCTTAGGACTAGCGGGATACCGTTACAATGAGCAGTTCTTC	CASSLGLAGYRYNEQFF
NA	TRBV4-3	TRBJ2-7	few	TGCGCCAGCAGCCACCTGACAGGTAGCTCCTACGAGCAGTACTTC	CASSHLTGSSYEQYF
TRBD2	TRBV11-2	TRBJ2-7	many	TGTGCCAGCAGCTTAGGACCAGCGGGAGGGCCAGGCGCCGAGCAGTACTTC	CASSLGPAGGPGAEQYF
TRBD2	TRBV30	TRBJ2-2	many	TGTGCCTGGAAGACTAGCGGGACCGGGGAGCTGTTTTTT	CAWKTSGTGELFF
NA	TRBV20-1	TRBJ1-3	many	TGCAGTGCTAGAGAAGAGGTGGGGATCTCTGGAAACACCATATATTTT	CSAREEVGISGNTIYF
NA	TRBV29-1	TRBJ2-1	NA	TGCAGCGTTGAGAGGGCCTCTAGCGACCCTATTGATGAGCAGTTCTTC	CSVERASSDPIDEQFF
NA	TRBV9	TRBJ1-4	once	TGTGCCAGCAGCGTAGGGGGGAGGTTTGATGAAAAACTGTTTTTT	CASSVGGRFDEKLFF
TRBD2	TRBV6-1	TRBJ2-1	few	TGTGCCAGCACCCCAACTAGCGGAAGAATGCAGTTCTTC	CASTPTSGRMQFF
NA	TRBV12-3/TRBV12-4	TRBJ1-6	few	TGTGCCAGCAGCCAGGGTTATAATTCACCCCTCCACTTT	CASSQGYNSPLHF
TRBD1	TRBV7-3	TRBJ1-1	many	TGTGCCAGCAGCCACGGGACAGTTGGATGGAACACTGAAGCTTTCTTT	CASSHGTVGWNTEAFF
TRBD2	TRBV7-2	TRBJ2-2	many	TGTGCCAGCAGCTTAGCGTCTAGCGGACAAACCGGGGAGCTGTTTTTT	CASSLASSGQTGELFF
TRBD2	TRBV15	TRBJ2-7	few	TGTGCCACCAGCCAGCGGGAGAACCCGGGGCAGTACTTC	CATSQRENPGQYF
TRBD1	TRBV6-1	TRBJ1-6	few	TGTGCCAGCAGCGAGGGGGCCGATAATTCACCCCTCCACTTT	CASSEGADNSPLHF
TRBD2	TRBV20-1	TRBJ2-5	many	TGCAGTGCTAGAGGAGGGTTAGCGGGAGCTCTCTTAACGGAGACCCAGTACTTC	CSARGGLAGALLTETQYF
TRBD2	TRBV27	TRBJ2-4	once	TGTGCCAGCAGTTCGGGACTAGCGGGAGGGAACATTCAGTACTTC	CASSSGLAGGNIQYF
TRBD2	TRBV4-1	TRBJ2-7	few	TGCGCCAGCAGCCAATTAGCGGGAGCACACTACGAGCAGTACTTC	CASSQLAGAHYEQYF
TRBD2	TRBV12-3/TRBV12-4	TRBJ2-7	many	TGTGCCAGCAGTTTATTAGCGGGAGGGGTTAACGAGCAGTACTTC	CASSLLAGGVNEQYF
TRBD2	TRBV7-9	TRBJ2-3	many	TGTGCCAGCAGCTCCATAGCGGGGGTTACAGATACGCAGTATTTT	CASSSIAGVTDTQYF
TRBD1	TRBV11-2	TRBJ2-7	many	TGTGCCAGCAGCTCATACAGGGGGCGAGTACTCCACGAGCAGTACTTC	CASSSYRGRVLHEQYF
TRBD1	TRBV2	TRBJ2-7	many	TGTGCCAGCAGGGCCGGGACAGGGGCCTACGAGCAGTACTTC	CASRAGTGAYEQYF
TRBD2	TRBV19	TRBJ2-7	few	TGTGCCAGTAGTATAGACCGGGGGGCCTACGAGCAGTACTTC	CASSIDRGAYEQYF
TRBD2	TRBV20-1	TRBJ2-7	NA	TGCAGTGCTAGAGATGGGAAGCGGGAGTACGAGCAGTACTTC	CSARDGKREYEQYF
NA	TRBV3-1	TRBJ2-7	many	TGTGCCAGCAGTCCCCCGGGTGCCTACGAGCAGTACTTC	CASSPPGAYEQYF
NA	TRBV27	TRBJ2-4	many	TGTGCCAGCAGTTTGGGTCTCAGGGGCTCGGGCAAAAACATTCAGTACTTC	CASSLGLRGSGKNIQYF
TRBD2	TRBV2	TRBJ2-5	many	TGTGCCAGCAGGGAGCAGCTAGCGGGGGGAGAGACCCAGTACTTC	CASREQLAGGETQYF
NA	TRBV2	TRBJ2-1	many	TGTGCCACCTTAGACAGGATCTTTAGCGGAACATACAATGAGCAGTTCTTC	CATLDRIFSGTYNEQFF
NA	TRBV24-1	TRBJ2-3	few	TGTGCCACCAGTCATTCTCGGGAGTCGTCGGATACGCAGTATTTT	CATSHSRESSDTQYF
TRBD1	TRBV6-1	TRBJ2-7	NA	TGTGCCAGCAGCCTAACTGGACAGGGGCTCTACGAGCAGTACTTC	CASSLTGQGLYEQYF
TRBD2	TRBV6-8	TRBJ2-1	many	TGTGCCAGCAGTTACATCGCACTAGCGGGAGAAGGGGGAAGCAATGAGCAGTTCTTC	CASSYIALAGEGGSNEQFF
NA	TRBV6-1	TRBJ1-5	many	TGTGCCAGCACCTATGGCAGGGAGGGTTATAGCAATCAGCCCCAGCATTTT	CASTYGREGYSNQPQHF
NA	TRBV6-5	TRBJ2-7	many	TGTGCCAGCAGTTACCTCGGACAGATCCCCTCCTACGAGCAGTACTTC	CASSYLGQIPSYEQYF
NA	TRBV5-5	TRBJ2-7	NA	TGTGCCAGCAGCTTGGCCAGTGGGGGCTTTCGTTACGAGCAGTACTTC	CASSLASGGFRYEQYF